The subject of this entry is one T cell receptor (beta chain). RNA served as the template for amplifying TCR beta CDR3 regions. An opening RT-PCR round employed HTBI primers and preceded a second-round multiplex PCR. TCRdb passed the multiplex PCR reads through MiXCR, listing each CDR3 protein once. Among more than 1,000,000 distinct CDR3 sequences listed, roughly two fifths were seen once. Newly diagnosed, the hyperthyroidism patients had under 2 months' duration and were aged 18 to 65. If patients had other autoimmune diseases, uncontrolled infections, pregnancy or lactation, they were excluded. The data were obtained in a study of Graves' ophthalmopathy and Graves' hyperthyroidism. The sample comprised peripheral blood or thyroid tissue (not recorded which). This clonotype was obtained from an adult man with Graves' hyperthyroidism.

The CDR3 loop reads CASSPRGDGSYTF. In DNA form, the CDR3 reads TGCGCCAGCAGCCCCCGGGGGGACGGGAGCTACACCTTC. This chain uses TRBV5-1 with TRBJ1-2, with D maybe TRBD1 (5 bases). Germline lookup yields CDR1 SGHRS and CDR2 YFSETQ. V lost 4 bases, J lost 9 bases, and 16 bases lay in between. This CDR3 region has 13 residues.